A single sample is the source of the 4 T cell receptor beta chains below, sequenced in a study of PD-1 blockade in classical Hodgkin lymphoma (dated by TCRdb to 2020 to 2022). This specimen's time point label, interpreted: cycle 1 day 1 (C1D1), immediately before nivolumab initiation. Every trial patient had relapsed after autologous stem cell transplantation, and cohorts A, B and C differed in prior brentuximab vedotin exposure. Library preparation employed the immunoSEQ multiplex PCR assay. TCRdb stores this immuneACCESS table with in-frame sequences only. Part of the clones is absent; in the studies checked, under half of the shortfall reflects unresolved V genes, and no reason is known for the rest. In this sample the table shows some 100,000 clones, 80% to 95% of which occur a single time. The top ten clones comprise over 2.5% of the sample. Sequences were derived from peripheral blood mononuclear cells (PBMCs), sampled at baseline. All receptors derive from a human donor with classical Hodgkin lymphoma.

The chain carries TRBV29-1 and TRBJ2-1; 9 nucleotides match TRBD2. This CDR3 has 14 amino acids. V was pared by 4 bases and J by 4 bases, with 5 bases of the junction left unmatched. CDR1 SQVTM and CDR2 ANQGSEA come from the germline V gene. The DNA of the CDR3 is TGCAGCGTTGTAATAGCGGGAGTTTACAATGAGCAGTTCTTC. This gives the protein CSVVIAGVYNEQFF.

The V gene is TRBV27, the J gene TRBJ2-1; the match to TRBD2 covers 7 bases. The ends lost 7 bases at V and 2 bases at J; junction bases unmatched: 2. Per the germline V gene, CDR1 is MNHEY and CDR2 is SMNVEV (reference sequence). The CDR3 extends over 13 amino acids. Written as DNA, the CDR3 is TGTGCCAGCAAGCGGGGCCCCTACAATGAGCAGTTCTTC. As protein: CASKRGPYNEQFF.

The chain is built from TRBV7-9 and TRBJ1-2; D is uncertain. Germline V gene lookup returns CDR1 SEHNR and CDR2 FQNEAQ (reference sequence). CDR3 length equals 15 residues. V lost 8 bases and J 0 bases, leaving 16 bases between the germline ends. CDR3 bases: TGTGCCAGCGTAACCCCCGGCGCCACTAACTATGGCTACACCTTC. Translated, it gives CASVTPGATNYGYTF. Looking up the rest from reference TRBV7-9 and TRBJ1-2 gives the full variable domain: DTGVSQNPRHKITKRGQNVTFRCDPISEHNRLYWYRQTLGQGPEFLTYFQNEAQLEKSRLLSDRFSAERPKGSFSTLEIQRTEQGDSAMYLCASVTPGATNYGYTFGSGTRLTVV.

This chain joins TRBV5-1 and TRBJ1-1, with D tentatively TRBD1 (5 bases). V was trimmed by 5 bases and J by 6 bases, leaving 14 bases between them. The CDR3 contains 13 residues. Per the germline V gene, CDR1 is SGHRS and CDR2 is YFSETQ. CDR3 nucleotide sequence: TGCGCCAGCAGTCGGGACGTCGCTGCTGAAGCTTTCTTT. Translated, it gives CASSRDVAAEAFF.